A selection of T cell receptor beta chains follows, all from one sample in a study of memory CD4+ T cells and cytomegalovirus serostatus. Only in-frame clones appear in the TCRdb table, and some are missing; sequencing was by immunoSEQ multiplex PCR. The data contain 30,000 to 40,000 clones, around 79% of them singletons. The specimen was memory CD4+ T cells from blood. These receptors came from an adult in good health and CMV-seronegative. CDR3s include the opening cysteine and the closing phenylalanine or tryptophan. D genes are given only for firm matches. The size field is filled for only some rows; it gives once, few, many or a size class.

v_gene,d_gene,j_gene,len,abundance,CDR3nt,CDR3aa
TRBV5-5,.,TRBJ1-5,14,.,TGTGCCAGCAGCCTCGTGGAGAATAAACAGCCCCAGCATTTT,CASSLVENKQPQHF
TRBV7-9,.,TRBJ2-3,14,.,TGTGCCAGCAGCTTCCCTGTGGGGGCAGATACGCAGTATTTT,CASSFPVGADTQYF
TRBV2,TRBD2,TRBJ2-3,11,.,TGTGCCAGCAGTGAAGGGACTAGACAGTATTTT,CASSEGTRQYF
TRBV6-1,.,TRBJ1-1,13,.,TGTGCCAGCAGTGAACAAGGGGCAACGGAAGCTTTCTTT,CASSEQGATEAFF
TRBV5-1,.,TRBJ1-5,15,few,TGCGCCAGCAGCTTGTCAGGTGCCCTGAATCAGCCCCAGCATTTT,CASSLSGALNQPQHF
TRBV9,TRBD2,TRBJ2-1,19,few,TGTGCCAGCAGCGCAGGACTAGCGGGCGAACTCGGGTCCTACAATGAGCAGTTCTTC,CASSAGLAGELGSYNEQFF
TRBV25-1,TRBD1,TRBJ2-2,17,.,TGTGCCAGCAGTGGAGACTGGGACAGGGGTACCACCGGGGAGCTGTTTTTT,CASSGDWDRGTTGELFF
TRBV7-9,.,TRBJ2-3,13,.,TGTGCCAGCAGCATCAGTAGCACAGATACGCAGTATTTT,CASSISSTDTQYF
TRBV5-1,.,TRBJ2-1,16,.,TGCGCCAGCAGCCCGCTTGTAGCGGCCTCCTACAATGAGCAGTTCTTC,CASSPLVAASYNEQFF
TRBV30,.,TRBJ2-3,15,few,TGTGCCTGGACCTTTGGGGGACATCGCACAGATACGCAGTATTTT,CAWTFGGHRTDTQYF
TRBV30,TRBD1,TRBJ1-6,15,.,TGTGCCTGGAGTGGTGGGACAGTCTTAAATTCACCCCTCCACTTT,CAWSGGTVLNSPLHF
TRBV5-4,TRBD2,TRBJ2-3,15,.,TGTGCCAGCAGACTAGCGGGGGGGCCGGGAGATACGCAGTATTTT,CASRLAGGPGDTQYF
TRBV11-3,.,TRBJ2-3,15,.,TGTGCCAGCAGCTTAGATCACGGGGCTGCAGATACGCAGTATTTT,CASSLDHGAADTQYF
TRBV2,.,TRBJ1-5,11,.,TGTGCCAGCAGTGATTCCCCGACCCAGCATTTT,CASSDSPTQHF
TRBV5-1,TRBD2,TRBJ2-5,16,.,TGCGCCAGCAGACACACTAGCGGGGCCCTGCGGGAGACCCAGTACTTC,CASRHTSGALRETQYF
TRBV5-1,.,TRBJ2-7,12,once,TGCGCCAGCAGCTCCAACTCCTACGAGCAGTACTTC,CASSSNSYEQYF
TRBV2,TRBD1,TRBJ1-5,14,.,TGTGCCAGCACCCCGGACAGGGAAGATCAGCCCCAGCATTTT,CASTPDREDQPQHF
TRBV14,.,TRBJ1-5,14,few,TGTGCCAGCAGCCAATCAGGGCCCCATCAGCCCCAGCATTTT,CASSQSGPHQPQHF
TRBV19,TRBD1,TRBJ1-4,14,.,TGTGCCAGTACCACCGGGACAGGGATAGAAAAACTGTTTTTT,CASTTGTGIEKLFF
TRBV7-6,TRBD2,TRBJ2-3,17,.,TGTGCCAGCAGCTTAGATCCAGCGGGGAGCTACACAGATACGCAGTATTTT,CASSLDPAGSYTDTQYF
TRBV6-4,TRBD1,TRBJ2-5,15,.,TGTGCCAGCAGTCCCGAAGGGCGACAGGGTGAGACCCAGTACTTC,CASSPEGRQGETQYF
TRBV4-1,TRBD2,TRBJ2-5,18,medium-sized,TGCGCCAGCAGCCCCGATCGCGTGATTCCAGCGGGGGAAGAGACCCAGTACTTC,CASSPDRVIPAGEETQYF
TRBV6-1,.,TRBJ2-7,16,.,TGTGCCAGCAGTGAAGCGGGGCTATGGAGCTCCTACGAGCAGTACTTC,CASSEAGLWSSYEQYF
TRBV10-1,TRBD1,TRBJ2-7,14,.,TGCGCCAGCAGTGAGGGGACAGGGCATCGCGAGCAGTACTTC,CASSEGTGHREQYF
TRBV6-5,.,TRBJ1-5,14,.,TGTGCCAGCAGCTACAAAGGGAACAATCAGCCCCAGCATTTT,CASSYKGNNQPQHF
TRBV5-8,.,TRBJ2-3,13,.,TGTGCCATCGGTCAGGATTCATCTGATACGCAGTATTTT,CAIGQDSSDTQYF
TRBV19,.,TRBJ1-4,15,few,TGTGCCAGTAGTGACTGGAGCGGGATGGAGGAAAAACTGTTTTTT,CASSDWSGMEEKLFF
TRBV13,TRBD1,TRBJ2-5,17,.,TGTGCCAGCAGCTTAGACGGACTTGGACAGGGGCAAGAGACCCAGTACTTC,CASSLDGLGQGQETQYF
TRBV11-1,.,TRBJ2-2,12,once,TGTGCCAGAACTCTTAACACCGGGGAGCTGTTTTTT,CARTLNTGELFF
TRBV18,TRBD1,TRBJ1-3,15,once,TGTGCCAGCTCGCGGACAGGAAACTCTGGAAACACCATATATTTT,CASSRTGNSGNTIYF
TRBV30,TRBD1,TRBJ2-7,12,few,TGTGCCGGACGACAGGGGGCGGACGAGCAGTACTTC,CAGRQGADEQYF
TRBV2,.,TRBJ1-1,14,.,TGTGCCAGCAGTCCGTCCAGGGGGAACACTGAAGCTTTCTTT,CASSPSRGNTEAFF
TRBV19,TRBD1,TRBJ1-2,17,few,TGTGCCAGTAGTAGAGACGCCCGGGACAGGGGGTCCTATGGCTACACCTTC,CASSRDARDRGSYGYTF
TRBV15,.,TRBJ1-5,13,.,TGTGCCACCTCGCAGGGGCGCAATCAGCCCCAGCATTTT,CATSQGRNQPQHF
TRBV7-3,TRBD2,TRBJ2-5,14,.,TGTGCCAGCAGCCCGGGACTAGCGGGGGAGACCCAGTACTTC,CASSPGLAGETQYF
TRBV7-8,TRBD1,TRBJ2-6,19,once,TGTGCCAGCAGCCCCAGGGTGGGACAGGGGGATTCTGGGGCCAACGTCCTGACTTTC,CASSPRVGQGDSGANVLTF
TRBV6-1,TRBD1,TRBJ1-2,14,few,TGTGCCAGCAGTGATTACGGGACAGGGGGCGGCTACACCTTC,CASSDYGTGGGYTF
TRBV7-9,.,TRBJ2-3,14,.,TGTGCCAGCAGCCCACTGGATAGCACAGATACGCAGTATTTT,CASSPLDSTDTQYF
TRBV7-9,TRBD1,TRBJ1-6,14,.,TGTGCCAGCAGTCCGACAGGGATTAAGTCACCCCTCCACTTT,CASSPTGIKSPLHF
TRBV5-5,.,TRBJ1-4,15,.,TGTGCCAGCAGCCCCCTGGCAACGCCTAATGAAAAACTGTTTTTT,CASSPLATPNEKLFF
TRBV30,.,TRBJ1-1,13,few,TGTGCCTGGATGGGGCCCAGGAACACTGAAGCTTTCTTT,CAWMGPRNTEAFF
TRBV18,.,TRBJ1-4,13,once,TGTGCCAGCTCACCTTCTTTGGATGAAAAACTGTTTTTT,CASSPSLDEKLFF
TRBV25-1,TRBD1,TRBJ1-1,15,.,TGTGCCAGCAGTGGACAGGGGGGAGGATACACTGAAGCTTTCTTT,CASSGQGGGYTEAFF
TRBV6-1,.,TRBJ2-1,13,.,TGTGCCAGCAGTGAGTTAATAGCGGAAAGGCAGTTCTTC,CASSELIAERQFF
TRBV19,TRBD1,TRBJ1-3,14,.,TGTGCCAGTAGGACAGGGGGGACTGGAAACACCATATATTTT,CASRTGGTGNTIYF
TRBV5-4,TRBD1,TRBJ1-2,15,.,TGTGCCAGCAGCTTGGATAGGGGACAGGGACGAGGCTACACCTTC,CASSLDRGQGRGYTF
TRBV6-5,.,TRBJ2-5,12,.,TGTGCCAGCAGTGAGAGGGGGGAGACCCAGTACTTC,CASSERGETQYF
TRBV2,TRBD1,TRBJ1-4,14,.,TGTGCCAGCAGTGCCGGACAGGGTCAAGAAAAACTGTTTTTT,CASSAGQGQEKLFF
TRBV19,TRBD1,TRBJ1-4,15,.,TGTGCCAGTAGTATGAGGAGGGGGCAAAATGAAAAACTGTTTTTT,CASSMRRGQNEKLFF
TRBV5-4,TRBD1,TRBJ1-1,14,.,TGTGCCAGCAGACAGACAGGGGGCGGGACTGAAGCTTTCTTT,CASRQTGGGTEAFF
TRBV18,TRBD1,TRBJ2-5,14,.,TGTGCCAGCTCACCCACAGGGGGCGAGGAGACCCAGTACTTC,CASSPTGGEETQYF
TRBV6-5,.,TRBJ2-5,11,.,TGTGCCAGCAGGAAAAAAGAGACCCAGTACTTC,CASRKKETQYF